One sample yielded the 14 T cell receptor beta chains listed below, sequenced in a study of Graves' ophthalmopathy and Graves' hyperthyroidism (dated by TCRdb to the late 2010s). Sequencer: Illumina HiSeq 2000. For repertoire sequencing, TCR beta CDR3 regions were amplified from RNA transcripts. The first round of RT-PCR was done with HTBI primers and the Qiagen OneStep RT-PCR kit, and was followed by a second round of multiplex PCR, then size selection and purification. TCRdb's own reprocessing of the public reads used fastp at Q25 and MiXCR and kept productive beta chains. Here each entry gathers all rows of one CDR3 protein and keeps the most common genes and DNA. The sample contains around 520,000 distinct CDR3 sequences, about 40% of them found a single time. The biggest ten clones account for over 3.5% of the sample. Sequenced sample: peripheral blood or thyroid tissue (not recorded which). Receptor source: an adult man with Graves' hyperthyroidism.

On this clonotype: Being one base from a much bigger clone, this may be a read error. CDR3 bases: TGTGCCAGCAGCCCCCTAGTAATCCTCCACAAGCAGTACTTC. Amino acid sequence: CASSPLVILHKQYF. V and J are TRBV7-2 and TRBJ2-7; D uncertain. The CDR3 has 14 residues. Germline V gene data show CDR1 as SGHTA and CDR2 as FQGNSA. V lost 5 bases to trimming and J lost 8 bases, with 19 bases between them. Full variable domain (missing parts from reference TRBV7-2 and TRBJ2-7): GAGVSQSPSNKVTEKGKDVELRCDPISGHTALYWYRQSLGQGLEFLIYFQGNSAPDKSGLPSDRFSAERTGGSVSTLTIQRTQQEDSAVYLCASSPLVILHKQYFGPGTRLTVT.

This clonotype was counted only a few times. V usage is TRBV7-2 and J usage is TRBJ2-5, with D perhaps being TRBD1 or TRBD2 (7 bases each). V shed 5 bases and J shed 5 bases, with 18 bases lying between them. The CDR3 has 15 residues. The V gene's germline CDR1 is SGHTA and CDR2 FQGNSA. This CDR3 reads CASSPRGRGGETQYF. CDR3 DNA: TGTGCCAGCAGCCCCAGAGGCAGGGGGGGGGAGACCCAGTACTTC. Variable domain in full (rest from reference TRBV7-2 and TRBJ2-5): GAGVSQSPSNKVTEKGKDVELRCDPISGHTALYWYRQSLGQGLEFLIYFQGNSAPDKSGLPSDRFSAERTGGSVSTLTIQRTQQEDSAVYLCASSPRGRGGETQYFGPGTRLLVL.

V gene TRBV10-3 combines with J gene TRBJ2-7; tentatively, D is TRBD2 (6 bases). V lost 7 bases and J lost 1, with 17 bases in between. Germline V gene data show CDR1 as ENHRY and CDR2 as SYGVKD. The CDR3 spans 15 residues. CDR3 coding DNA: TGTGCCATCACCGTCGAGCAGGGAGGTTCCTACGAGCAGTACTTC. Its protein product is CAITVEQGGSYEQYF.

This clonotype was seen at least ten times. The CDR3 region is CASKRTGEFTEAFF. CDR3 coding DNA: TGTGCCAGCAAACGGACAGGGGAATTTACTGAAGCTTTCTTT. The V gene is TRBV12-3 or TRBV12-4, the J gene TRBJ1-1, with TRBD1 identical over 9 bases. CDR3 length: 14 residues. Trimming removed 7 bases from V and 5 bases from J; junction bases left unmatched: 8.

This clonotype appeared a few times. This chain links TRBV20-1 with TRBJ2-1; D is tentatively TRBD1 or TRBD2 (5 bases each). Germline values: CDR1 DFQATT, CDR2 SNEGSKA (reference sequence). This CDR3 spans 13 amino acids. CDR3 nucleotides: TGCAGCCCCGGGACCAACATCTACAATGAGCAGTTCTTC. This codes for CSPGTNIYNEQFF.

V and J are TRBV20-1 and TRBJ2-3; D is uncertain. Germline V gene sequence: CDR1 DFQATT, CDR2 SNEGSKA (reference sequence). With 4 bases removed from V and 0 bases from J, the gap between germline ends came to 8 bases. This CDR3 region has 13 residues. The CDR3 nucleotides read TGCAGTGCTAAACAGCCGAGCACAGATACGCAGTATTTT. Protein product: CSAKQPSTDTQYF.

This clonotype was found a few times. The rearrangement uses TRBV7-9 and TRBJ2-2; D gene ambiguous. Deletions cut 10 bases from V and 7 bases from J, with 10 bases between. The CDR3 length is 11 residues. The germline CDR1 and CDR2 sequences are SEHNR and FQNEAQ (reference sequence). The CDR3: CATLGGGELFF. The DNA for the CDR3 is TGTGCCACTCTCGGCGGCGGGGAGCTGTTTTTT. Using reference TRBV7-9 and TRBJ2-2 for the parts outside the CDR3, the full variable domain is DTGVSQNPRHKITKRGQNVTFRCDPISEHNRLYWYRQTLGQGPEFLTYFQNEAQLEKSRLLSDRFSAERPKGSFSTLEIQRTEQGDSAMYLCATLGGGELFFGEGSRLTVL.

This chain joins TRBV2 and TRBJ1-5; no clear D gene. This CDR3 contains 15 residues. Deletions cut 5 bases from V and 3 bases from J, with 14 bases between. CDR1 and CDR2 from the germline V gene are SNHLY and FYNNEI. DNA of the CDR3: TGTGCCAGCAGTCCCCTCGGACGGATCAATCAGCCCCAGCATTTT. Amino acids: CASSPLGRINQPQHF. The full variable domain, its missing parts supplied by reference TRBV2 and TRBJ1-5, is EPEVTQTPSHQVTQMGQEVILRCVPISNHLYFYWYRQILGQKVEFLVSFYNNEISEKSEIFDDQFSVERPDGSNFTLKIRSTKLEDSAMYFCASSPLGRINQPQHFGDGTRLSIL.

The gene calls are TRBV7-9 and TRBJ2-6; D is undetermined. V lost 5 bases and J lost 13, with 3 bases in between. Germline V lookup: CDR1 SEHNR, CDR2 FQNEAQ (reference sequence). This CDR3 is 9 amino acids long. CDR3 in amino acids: CASSQVLTF. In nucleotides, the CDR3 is TGTGCCAGCAGCCAAGTCCTGACTTTC.

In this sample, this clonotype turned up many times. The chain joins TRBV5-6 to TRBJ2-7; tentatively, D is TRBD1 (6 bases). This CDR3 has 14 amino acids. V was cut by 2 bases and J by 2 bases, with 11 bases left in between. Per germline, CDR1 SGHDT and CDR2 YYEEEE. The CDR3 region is CASSLTGSPYEQYF. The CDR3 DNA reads TGTGCCAGCAGCTTAACAGGGAGTCCCTACGAGCAGTACTTC.

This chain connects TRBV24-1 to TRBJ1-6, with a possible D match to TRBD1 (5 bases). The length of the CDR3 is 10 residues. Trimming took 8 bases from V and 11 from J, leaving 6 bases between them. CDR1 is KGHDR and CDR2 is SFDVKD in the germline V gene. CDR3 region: CATTGPPLHF. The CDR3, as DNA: TGTGCCACCACGGGGCCACCCCTCCACTTT.

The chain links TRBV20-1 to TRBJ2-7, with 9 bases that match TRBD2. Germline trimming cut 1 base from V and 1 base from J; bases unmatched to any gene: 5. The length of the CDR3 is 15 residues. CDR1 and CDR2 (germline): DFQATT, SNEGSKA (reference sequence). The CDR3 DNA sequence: TGCAGTGCTAGAGGGGGGACTAGCCCGTCCTACGAGCAGTACTTC. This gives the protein CSARGGTSPSYEQYF.

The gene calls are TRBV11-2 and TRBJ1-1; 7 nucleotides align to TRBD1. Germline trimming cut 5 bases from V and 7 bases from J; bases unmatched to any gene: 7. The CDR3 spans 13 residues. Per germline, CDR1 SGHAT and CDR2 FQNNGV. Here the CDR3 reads CASSRGTDDEAFF. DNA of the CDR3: TGTGCCAGCAGCCGGGGGACAGACGATGAAGCTTTCTTT.

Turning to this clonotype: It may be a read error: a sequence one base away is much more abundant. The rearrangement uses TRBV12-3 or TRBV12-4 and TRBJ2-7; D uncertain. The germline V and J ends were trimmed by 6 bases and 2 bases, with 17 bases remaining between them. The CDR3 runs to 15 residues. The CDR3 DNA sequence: TGTGCCAGCAGCCGATCTAGGTTAGGCCCCTACGAGCAGTACTTC. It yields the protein CASSRSRLGPYEQYF.